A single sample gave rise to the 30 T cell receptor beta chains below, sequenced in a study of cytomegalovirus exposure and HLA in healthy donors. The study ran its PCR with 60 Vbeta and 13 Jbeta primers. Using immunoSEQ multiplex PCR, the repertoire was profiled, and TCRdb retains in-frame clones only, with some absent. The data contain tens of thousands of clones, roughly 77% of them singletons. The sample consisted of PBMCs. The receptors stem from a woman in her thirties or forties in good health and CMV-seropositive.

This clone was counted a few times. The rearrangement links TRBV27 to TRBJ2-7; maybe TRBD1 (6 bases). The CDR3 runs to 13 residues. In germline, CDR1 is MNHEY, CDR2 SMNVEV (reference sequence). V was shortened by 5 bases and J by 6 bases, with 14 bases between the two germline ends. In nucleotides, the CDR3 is TGTGCCAGCAGTCTCCGACAGGTAGGCGAGCAGTACTTC. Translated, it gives CASSLRQVGEQYF.

The CDR3 loop is CATSGGAGFVGANVLTF. In DNA form, the CDR3 reads TGTGCAACCTCGGGGGGCGCTGGTTTTGTCGGGGCCAACGTCCTGACTTTC. This rearrangement joins TRBV28 to TRBJ2-6; a possible D gene is TRBD2 (7 bases). CDR3 length: 17 residues. Germline V CDR1 and CDR2: MDHEN, SYDVKM.

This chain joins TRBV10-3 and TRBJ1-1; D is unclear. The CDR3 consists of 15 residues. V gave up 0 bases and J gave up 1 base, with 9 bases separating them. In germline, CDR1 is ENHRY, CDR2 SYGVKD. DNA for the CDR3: TGTGCCATCAGTGAGTCGGCCTTTGGGAACACTGAAGCTTTCTTT. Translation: CAISESAFGNTEAFF.

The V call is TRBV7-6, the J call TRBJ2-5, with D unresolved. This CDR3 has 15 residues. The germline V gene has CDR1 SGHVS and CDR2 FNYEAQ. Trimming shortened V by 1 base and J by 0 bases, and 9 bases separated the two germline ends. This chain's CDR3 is CASSLVSRHQETQYF. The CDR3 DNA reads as TGTGCCAGCAGCTTAGTTTCCAGGCACCAAGAGACCCAGTACTTC. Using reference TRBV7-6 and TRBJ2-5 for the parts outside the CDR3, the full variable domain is GAGVSQSPRYKVTKRGQDVALRCDPISGHVSLYWYRQALGQGPEFLTYFNYEAQQDKSGLPNDRFSAERPEGSISTLTIQRTEQRDSAMYRCASSLVSRHQETQYFGPGTRLLVL.

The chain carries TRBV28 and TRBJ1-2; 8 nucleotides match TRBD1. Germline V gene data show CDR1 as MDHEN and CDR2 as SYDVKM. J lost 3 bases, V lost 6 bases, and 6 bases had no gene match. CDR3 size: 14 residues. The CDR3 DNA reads TGTGCCAGCAGAGGACAGGGACGGTACTATGGCTACACCTTC. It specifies CASRGQGRYYGYTF.

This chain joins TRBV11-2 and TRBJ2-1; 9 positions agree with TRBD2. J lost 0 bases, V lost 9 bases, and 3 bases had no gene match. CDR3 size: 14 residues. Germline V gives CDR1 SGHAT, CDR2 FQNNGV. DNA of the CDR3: TGTGCCAGTTATAGCGGGAGCTCCTACAATGAGCAGTTCTTC. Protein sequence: CASYSGSSYNEQFF.

The CDR3 here is CASSQELGGFYNSPLHF. As DNA, the CDR3 is TGTGCCAGCAGCCAAGAGTTGGGGGGTTTTTATAATTCACCCCTCCACTTT. The chain combines TRBV4-2 with TRBJ1-6; possible D gene TRBD1, 5 bases. This CDR3 comprises 17 residues. CDR1 is LGHNA, CDR2 YNFKEQ, per germline. Trimming took off 0 bases at V and 4 bases at J, with 13 bases between the two ends.

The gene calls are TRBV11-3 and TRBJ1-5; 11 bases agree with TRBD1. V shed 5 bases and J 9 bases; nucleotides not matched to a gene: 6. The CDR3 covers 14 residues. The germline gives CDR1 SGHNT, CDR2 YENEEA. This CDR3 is CASSQDRGLGPQHF. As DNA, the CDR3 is TGTGCCAGCAGCCAGGACAGGGGGCTTGGGCCCCAGCATTTT.

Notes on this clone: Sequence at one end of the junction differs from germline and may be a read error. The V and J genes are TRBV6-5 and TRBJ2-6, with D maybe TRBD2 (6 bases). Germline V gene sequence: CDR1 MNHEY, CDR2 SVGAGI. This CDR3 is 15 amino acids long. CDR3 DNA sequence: TGTGCCGGCAGGAGGGAGGCAGCTGGGGCCAACGTCCTGACTTTC. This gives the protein CAGRREAAGANVLTF.

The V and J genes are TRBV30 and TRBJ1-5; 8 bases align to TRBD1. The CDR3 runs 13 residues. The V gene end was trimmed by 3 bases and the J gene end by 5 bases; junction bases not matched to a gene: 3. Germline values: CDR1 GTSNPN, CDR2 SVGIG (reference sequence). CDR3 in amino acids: CAWSGQGHQPQHF. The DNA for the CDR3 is TGTGCCTGGAGCGGACAGGGCCATCAGCCCCAGCATTTT.

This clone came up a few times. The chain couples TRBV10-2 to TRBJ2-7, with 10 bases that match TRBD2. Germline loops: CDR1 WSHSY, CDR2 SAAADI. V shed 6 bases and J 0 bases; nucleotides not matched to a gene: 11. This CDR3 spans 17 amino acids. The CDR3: CASRRRGRTSGSYEQYF. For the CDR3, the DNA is TGCGCCAGCAGGCGTAGGGGTAGGACTAGCGGCTCCTACGAGCAGTACTTC.

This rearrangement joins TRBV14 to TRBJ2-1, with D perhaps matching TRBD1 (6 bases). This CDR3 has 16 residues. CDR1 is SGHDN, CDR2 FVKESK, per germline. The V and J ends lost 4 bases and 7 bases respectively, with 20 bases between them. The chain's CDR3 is CASSPPRDRIGNEQFF. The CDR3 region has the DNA TGTGCCAGCAGCCCCCCCCGCGACAGGATCGGGAATGAGCAGTTCTTC.

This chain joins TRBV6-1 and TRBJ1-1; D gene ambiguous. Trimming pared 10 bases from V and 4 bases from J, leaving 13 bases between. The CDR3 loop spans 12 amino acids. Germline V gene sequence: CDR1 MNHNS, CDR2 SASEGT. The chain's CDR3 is CATREGGTEAFF. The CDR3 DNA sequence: TGTGCCACCCGAGAGGGTGGCACTGAAGCTTTCTTT.

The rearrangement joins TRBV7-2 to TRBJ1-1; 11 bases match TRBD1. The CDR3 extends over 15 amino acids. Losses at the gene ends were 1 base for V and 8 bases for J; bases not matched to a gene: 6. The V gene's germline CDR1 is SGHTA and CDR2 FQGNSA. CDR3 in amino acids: CASSLEGRTGGEAFF. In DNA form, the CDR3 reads TGTGCCAGCAGCTTAGAGGGGAGGACAGGGGGCGAAGCTTTCTTT.

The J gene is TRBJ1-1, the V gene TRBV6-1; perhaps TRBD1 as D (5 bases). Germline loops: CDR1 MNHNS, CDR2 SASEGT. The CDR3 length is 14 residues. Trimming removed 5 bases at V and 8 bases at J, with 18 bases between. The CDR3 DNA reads TGTGCCAGCAGTCTGACCCGGGGGGGGTACGAAGCTTTCTTT. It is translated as CASSLTRGGYEAFF.

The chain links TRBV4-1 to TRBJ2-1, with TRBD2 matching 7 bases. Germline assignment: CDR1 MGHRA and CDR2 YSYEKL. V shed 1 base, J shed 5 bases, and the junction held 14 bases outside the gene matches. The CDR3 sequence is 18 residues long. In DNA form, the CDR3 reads TGCGCCAGCAGCCAAGTGGGAGGGCAACACCAATTAAACAATGAGCAGTTCTTC. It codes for CASSQVGGQHQLNNEQFF.

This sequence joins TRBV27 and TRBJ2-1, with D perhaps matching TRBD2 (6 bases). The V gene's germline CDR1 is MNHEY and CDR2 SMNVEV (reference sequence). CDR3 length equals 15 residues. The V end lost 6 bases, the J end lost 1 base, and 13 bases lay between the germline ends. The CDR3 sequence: CASSDGTPSYNEQFF. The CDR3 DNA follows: TGTGCCAGCAGCGACGGGACTCCTTCCTACAATGAGCAGTTCTTC.

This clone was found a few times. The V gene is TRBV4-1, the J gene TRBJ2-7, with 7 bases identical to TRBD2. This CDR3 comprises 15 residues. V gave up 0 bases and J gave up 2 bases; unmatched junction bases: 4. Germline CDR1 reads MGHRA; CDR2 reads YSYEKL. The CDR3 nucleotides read TGCGCCAGCAGCCAAGAGTGGGGGGGGGCCTACGAGCAGTACTTC. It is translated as CASSQEWGGAYEQYF.

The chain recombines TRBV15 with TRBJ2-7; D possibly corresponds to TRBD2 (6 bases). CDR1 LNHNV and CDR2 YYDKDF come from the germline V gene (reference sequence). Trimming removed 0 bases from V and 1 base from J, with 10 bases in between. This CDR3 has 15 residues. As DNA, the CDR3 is TGTGCCACCAGCAGAGAAAAAGGGACTTCCTACGAGCAGTACTTC. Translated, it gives CATSREKGTSYEQYF.

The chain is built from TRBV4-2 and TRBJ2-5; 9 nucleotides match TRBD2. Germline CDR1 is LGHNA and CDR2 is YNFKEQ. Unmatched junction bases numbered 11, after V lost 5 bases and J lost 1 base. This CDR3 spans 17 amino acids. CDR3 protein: CASSNGRLAGSQETQYF. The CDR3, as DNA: TGTGCCAGCAGCAACGGGCGGCTAGCGGGAAGCCAAGAGACCCAGTACTTC.

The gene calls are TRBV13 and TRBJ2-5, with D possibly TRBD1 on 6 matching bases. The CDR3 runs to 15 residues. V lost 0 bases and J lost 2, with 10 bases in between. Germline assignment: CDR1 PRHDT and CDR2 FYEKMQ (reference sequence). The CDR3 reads CASSLGPGQQETQYF. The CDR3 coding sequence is TGTGCCAGCAGCTTAGGCCCGGGACAACAAGAGACCCAGTACTTC.

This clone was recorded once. The CDR3 spells CASQTGDSGNTIYF. Written as DNA, the CDR3 is TGTGCCAGCCAAACAGGGGACTCTGGAAACACCATATATTTT. This rearrangement joins TRBV6-1 to TRBJ1-3, with 7 bases matching TRBD1. This CDR3 contains 14 residues. Germline V gene lookup returns CDR1 MNHNS and CDR2 SASEGT. V lost 8 bases, J lost 0 bases, and 4 bases stayed unmatched.

The CDR3: CASSESSVANSPLHF. The CDR3, as DNA: TGTGCCAGCAGTGAGTCGTCAGTCGCTAATTCACCCCTCCACTTT. The gene calls are TRBV6-4 and TRBJ1-6; D remains unclear. Between the trimmed V and J ends, which lost 3 bases and 6 bases, there was a span of 12 bases. This CDR3 is built from 15 residues. Germline V gives CDR1 MRHNA, CDR2 SNTAGT.

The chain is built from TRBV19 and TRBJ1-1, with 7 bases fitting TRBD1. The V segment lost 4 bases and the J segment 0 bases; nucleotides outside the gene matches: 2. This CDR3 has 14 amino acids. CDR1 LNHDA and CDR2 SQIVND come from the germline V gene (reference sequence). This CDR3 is CASSTGQLNTEAFF. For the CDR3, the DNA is TGTGCCAGTAGTACGGGACAGTTGAACACTGAAGCTTTCTTT.

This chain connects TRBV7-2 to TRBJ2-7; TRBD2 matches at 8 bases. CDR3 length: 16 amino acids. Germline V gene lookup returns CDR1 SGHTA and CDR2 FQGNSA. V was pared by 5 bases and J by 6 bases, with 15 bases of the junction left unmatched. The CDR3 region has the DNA TGTGCCAGCAGCCGCCTAACTAGCGGCCCAAAAGGCGAGCAGTACTTC. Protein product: CASSRLTSGPKGEQYF.

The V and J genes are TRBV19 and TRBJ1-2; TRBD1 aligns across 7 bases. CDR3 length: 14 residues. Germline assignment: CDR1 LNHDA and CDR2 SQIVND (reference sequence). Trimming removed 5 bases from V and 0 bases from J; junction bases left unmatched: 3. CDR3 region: CASSPGTANYGYTF. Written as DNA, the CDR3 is TGTGCCAGTAGTCCCGGGACAGCTAACTATGGCTACACCTTC. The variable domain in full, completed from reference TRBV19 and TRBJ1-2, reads DGGITQSPKYLFRKEGQNVTLSCEQNLNHDAMYWYRQDPGQGLRLIYYSQIVNDFQKGDIAEGYSVSREKKESFPLTVTSAQKNPTAFYLCASSPGTANYGYTFGSGTRLTVV.

The DNA for the CDR3 is TGTGCCAGCTCACCAATCGCGGGGGTTGAAGCTTTCTTT. Translated, it gives CASSPIAGVEAFF. This rearrangement joins TRBV18 to TRBJ1-1; maybe TRBD1 (5 bases). Germline V gene sequence: CDR1 KGHSH, CDR2 LQKENI. The length of the CDR3 is 13 residues. V gave up 2 bases and J gave up 7 bases, with 11 bases separating them.

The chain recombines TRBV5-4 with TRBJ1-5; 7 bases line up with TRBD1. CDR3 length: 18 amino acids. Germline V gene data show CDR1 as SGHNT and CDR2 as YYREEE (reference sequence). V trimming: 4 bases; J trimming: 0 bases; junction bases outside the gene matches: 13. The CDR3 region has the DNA TGTGCCAGCAGCCTCAACAAGACAGGGATAATTAGCAATCAGCCCCAGCATTTT. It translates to CASSLNKTGIISNQPQHF.

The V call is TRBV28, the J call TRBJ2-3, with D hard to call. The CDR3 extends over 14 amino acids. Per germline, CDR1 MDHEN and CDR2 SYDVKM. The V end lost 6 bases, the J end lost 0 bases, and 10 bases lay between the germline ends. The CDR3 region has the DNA TGTGCCAGCAGCCCCGTGGCTAGCACAGATACGCAGTATTTT. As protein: CASSPVASTDTQYF.

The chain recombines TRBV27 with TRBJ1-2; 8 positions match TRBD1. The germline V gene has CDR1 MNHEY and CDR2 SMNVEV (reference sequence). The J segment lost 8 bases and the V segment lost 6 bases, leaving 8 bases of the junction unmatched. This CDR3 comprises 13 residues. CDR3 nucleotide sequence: TGTGCCAGCAGCCGGGACAGGCGAAACGGCTACACCTTC. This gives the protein CASSRDRRNGYTF.